The 7 T cell receptor beta chains below come from one sample, sequenced in a study of shared clonotypes between healthy human individuals. The assay was immunoSEQ multiplex PCR, and TCRdb's table has in-frame clones only and misses some. The data show 550,000 to 850,000 clones, over 65% seen once. Specimen: memory CD4+ T cells sorted from blood. Subset described: CD45RA-negative fraction. These receptors all stem from a woman aged 30 to 39 in good health.

This clone showed up just a few times. The chain couples TRBV18 to TRBJ2-2; TRBD2 agrees at 9 bases. The CDR3 covers 17 residues. Germline trimming cut 0 bases from V and 6 bases from J; bases unmatched to any gene: 8. CDR1 and CDR2 from the germline V gene are KGHSH and LQKENI. This chain's CDR3 is CASSPPHQAGGPGELFF. The CDR3 DNA reads TGTGCCAGCTCACCACCTCATCAAGCGGGAGGCCCCGGGGAGCTGTTTTTT.

This clone was picked up a small number of times. The chain has TRBV5-1 and TRBJ2-3; D is perhaps TRBD1 or TRBD2 (5 bases each). The CDR3 runs to 15 residues. V was pared by 2 bases and J by 3 bases, with 13 bases between. The germline V gene encodes CDR1 SGHRS and CDR2 YFSETQ. The CDR3 loop is CASSFGGAVTDTQYF. The CDR3 coding sequence is TGCGCCAGCAGCTTTGGGGGAGCGGTGACAGATACGCAGTATTTT.

This clone was found once. The chain uses TRBV10-2 and TRBJ2-6, with D unresolved. Trimming took off 7 bases at V and 0 bases at J, with 7 bases between the two ends. Germline V gene data show CDR1 as WSHSY and CDR2 as SAAADI. This CDR3 spans 14 amino acids. The chain's CDR3 is CASTDNSGANVLTF. The CDR3 DNA sequence: TGCGCCAGCACTGACAACTCTGGGGCCAACGTCCTGACTTTC.

The J gene is TRBJ2-2, the V gene TRBV5-6, with a tentative D call TRBD2 (5 bases). Germline lookup yields CDR1 SGHDT and CDR2 YYEEEE. The V end lost 4 bases, the J end lost 5 bases, and 15 bases lay between the germline ends. CDR3 length: 15 residues. DNA of the CDR3: TGTGCCAGCAGCCTAGCCCTTAGAGGGACCGGGGAGCTGTTTTTT. Translation: CASSLALRGTGELFF.

The chain recombines TRBV27 with TRBJ2-3; D uncertain. Per the germline V gene, CDR1 is MNHEY and CDR2 is SMNVEV (reference sequence). The CDR3 has 14 residues. V lost 1 base and J 2 bases, leaving 7 bases between the germline ends. The CDR3 spells CASSLFGYTDTQYF. Written as DNA, the CDR3 is TGTGCCAGCAGTTTATTTGGGTACACAGATACGCAGTATTTT.

CDR3 bases: TGTGCCAGCAGTAAACCCGGGAGGGGGACAGGGGTACCCAACTATGGCTACACCTTC. Protein: CASSKPGRGTGVPNYGYTF. This chain links TRBV28 with TRBJ1-2; 10 bases are shared with TRBD1. V gave up 5 bases and J gave up 2 bases; unmatched junction bases: 17. Germline CDR1 MDHEN, CDR2 SYDVKM. The CDR3 extends over 19 amino acids.

A few counts support this clone. This chain connects TRBV27 to TRBJ2-7; D tentatively reads TRBD1 or TRBD2 (5 bases each). The CDR3 length is 13 residues. Germline assignment: CDR1 MNHEY and CDR2 SMNVEV (reference sequence). Deletions cut 6 bases from V and 2 bases from J, with 11 bases between. The CDR3 coding sequence is TGTGCCAGCAGAGGGACGGCAGCCTACGAGCAGTACTTC. Its translation: CASRGTAAYEQYF.